The source of this TCR beta chain is a study of T cells in Graves' hyperthyroidism and ophthalmopathy. Study results and limitations: Most thyroid clonotypes that were expanded above 0.001 also turned up in blood.

Note on this clonotype: Its antigen is currently unknown.

V lost 2 bases, J lost 5 bases, and 13 bases lay in between. The CDR3 contains 14 residues. Germline CDR1 and CDR2: SEHNR and FQNEAQ (reference sequence). Amplification yielded TCR beta CDR3 regions, with RNA transcripts as the source. First-round RT-PCR of the TCR CDR3 relied on the HTBI primer set. One entry per CDR3 protein, called by TCRdb with MiXCR from the multiplex PCR reads. The sample lists about 380,000 distinct CDR3 sequences, roughly 18% occurring once. The receptor's source is a man younger than 35 with Graves' ophthalmopathy. This chain connects TRBV7-9 to TRBJ2-7, with D perhaps assigned TRBD1 or TRBD2 (6 bases each). The sample was blood. The CDR3 nucleotides read TGTGCCAGCAGCTTACCCGCCGGGGGCAACGAGCAGTACTTC. This translates into CASSLPAGGNEQYF.